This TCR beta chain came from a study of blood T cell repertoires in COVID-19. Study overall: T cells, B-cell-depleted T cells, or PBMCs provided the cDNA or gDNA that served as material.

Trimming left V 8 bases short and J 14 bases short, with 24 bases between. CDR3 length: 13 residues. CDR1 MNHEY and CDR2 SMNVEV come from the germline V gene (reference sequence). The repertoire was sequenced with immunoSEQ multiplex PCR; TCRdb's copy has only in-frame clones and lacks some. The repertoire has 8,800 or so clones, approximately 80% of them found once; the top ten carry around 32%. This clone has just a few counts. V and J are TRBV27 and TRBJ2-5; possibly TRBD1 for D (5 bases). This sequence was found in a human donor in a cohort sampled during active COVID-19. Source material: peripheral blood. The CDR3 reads CASGQDKGYVLYF. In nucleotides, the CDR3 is TGTGCCAGCGGCCAGGACAAGGGCTATGTTCTTTACTTC.